This TCR beta chain comes out of a study of T-cell reconstitution after alpha-beta-depleted transplantation in children. This clonotype has only a few counts. This sample's TCRbeta library carried unique molecular identifier barcodes. TCRdb reanalysed the PCR reads using MiXCR and keeps one entry per CDR3 protein. The profile shows about 610,000 distinct CDR3 sequences, over 9.5% of them singletons. The CDR3 runs 13 residues. V lost 6 bases and J lost 4; bases outside the gene matches: 4. Sequences were derived from PBMCs from the stem cell graft donor, sampled from the stem cell graft. The receptor was derived from a human donor who donated a stem cell graft to a child with acute myeloid leukemia. The chain employs TRBV12-3 or TRBV12-4 and TRBJ1-2; 8 bases line up with TRBD1. The CDR3 loop is CASRGTGLYGYTF. CDR3 sequence (DNA): TGTGCCAGCAGGGGGACAGGCCTCTATGGCTACACCTTC.